Described below is a single T cell receptor beta chain sequence and its context. This sample was taken from a study of T cell responses to AZD1222 COVID-19 vaccine. Only in-frame clones appear in the TCRdb table, and some are missing; sequencing was by immunoSEQ multiplex PCR. The sample lists 130,000 or so clones; roughly 93% were seen once. This material consisted of peripheral blood, taken on day 0 of AZD1222 vaccination. This sequence originates from an adult in good health.

Here the CDR3 reads CATSERSGELFF. DNA for the CDR3: TGTGCCACCAGTGAAAGGTCCGGGGAGCTGTTTTTT. The chain couples TRBV24-1 to TRBJ2-2; D is uncertain. V was shortened by 4 bases and J by 6 bases, with 5 bases between the two germline ends. There are 12 residues in the CDR3. Germline CDR1 is KGHDR and CDR2 is SFDVKD.